Presented here are 6 T cell receptor beta chains from one specimen sequenced in a study of blood T cell repertoires in COVID-19. TCRdb's table, derived via immunoSEQ multiplex PCR, lists solely in-frame clones and lacks some. The sample has roughly 200,000 clones; over 80% are singletons. The sequenced sample consisted of PBMCs or T cells enriched from blood (not recorded which). The receptors were sampled from a man aged 25 to 40 who had recovered from COVID-19.

This sequence joins TRBV14 and TRBJ2-2, with unresolved D. V shed 4 bases and J shed 7 bases, with 4 bases lying between them. Germline lookup yields CDR1 SGHDN and CDR2 FVKESK. This CDR3 spans 11 amino acids. In nucleotides, the CDR3 is TGTGCCAGCAGCCTCCACGGGGAGCTGTTTTTT. Its protein is CASSLHGELFF.

The chain links TRBV6-1 to TRBJ2-3; the match to TRBD2 covers 16 bases. CDR1 is MNHNS and CDR2 is SASEGT in the germline V gene. With 1 base clipped from V and 0 bases from J, the junction kept 7 bases outside the gene matches. This CDR3 has 20 residues. The CDR3 DNA reads TGTGCCAGCAGTGAAGGGGGACTAGCGGGAGGGTATTGGAGCACAGATACGCAGTATTTT. Its translation is CASSEGGLAGGYWSTDTQYF.

This clone showed up just a few times. The V gene is TRBV28, the J gene TRBJ1-6; no reliable D call. The V gene lost 6 bases and the J gene lost 5 bases, with 8 bases spanning the gap. Germline CDR1 and CDR2: MDHEN and SYDVKM. The CDR3 covers 13 residues. The CDR3 spells CASRTGNNSPLHF. In nucleotides, the CDR3 is TGTGCCAGCAGGACGGGGAATAATTCACCCCTCCACTTT.

The chain carries TRBV5-8 and TRBJ2-7; D is ambiguous. Germline loops: CDR1 SGHTS, CDR2 YDEGEE. There are 17 residues in the CDR3. The V end lost 1 base, the J end lost 0 bases, and 17 bases lay between the germline ends. CDR3 DNA sequence: TGTGCCAGCAGCTTGTACAGAAAAGTATCTCGCTCCTACGAGCAGTACTTC. Residues: CASSLYRKVSRSYEQYF.

This clone was counted once. The chain combines TRBV7-9 with TRBJ1-5; 10 nucleotides line up with TRBD1. With V trimmed by 5 bases and J by 5 bases, 3 bases remained unmatched. The CDR3 loop spans 14 amino acids. The germline V gene has CDR1 SEHNR and CDR2 FQNEAQ (reference sequence). The CDR3 nucleotides are TGTGCCAGCAGCCTAGGGACAGGGGATCAGCCCCAGCATTTT. Translating it yields CASSLGTGDQPQHF.

This chain uses TRBV4-3 with TRBJ2-7; unclear D gene. Germline V gene sequence: CDR1 LGHNA, CDR2 YSLEER. V lost 0 bases, J lost 0 bases, and 6 bases lay in between. CDR3 length: 14 residues. The CDR3 DNA reads as TGCGCCAGCAGCCAAGAGACTCCCTCCTACGAGCAGTACTTC. Translation: CASSQETPSYEQYF.